A single sample gave rise to the 11 T cell receptor beta chains below, sequenced in a study of T cells expressing NK-cell markers. One entry per CDR3 protein, without DNA, is what TCRdb gives after re-calling the 5' RACE reads. The table for this sample gives about 430,000 distinct CDR3 sequences. Sequencing used blood T cells: a sorted CD56 or NKG2C T cell subset, CD4+ or CD8+ T cells, or bulk PBMC T cells (not recorded which). The receptor source for this set is a woman aged 45-65 years in good health.

CDR3 loop: CASTPQGLSGYTF. V usage is TRBV12-3 or TRBV12-4 and J usage is TRBJ1-2; no DNA is available, so the TRBD1 call from TCRdb remains unchecked. This CDR3 has 13 amino acids.

This chain joins TRBV28 and TRBJ2-1. There are 12 residues in the CDR3. The germline gives CDR1 MDHEN, CDR2 SYDVKM. This CDR3 reads CASSPRTDEQFF.

CDR3 sequence: CSARSPGSGSYEQYF. This chain uses TRBV20-1 with TRBJ2-7; TCRdb gives TRBD1 as the D gene, but with no DNA this cannot be confirmed. CDR3 length equals 15 residues. Germline V gene lookup returns CDR1 DFQATT and CDR2 SNEGSKA (reference sequence).

The chain employs TRBV12-3 or TRBV12-4 and TRBJ2-1; checking the TCRdb D call of TRBD1 is not possible without DNA. The CDR3 runs 12 residues. CDR3: CASSPWRLEQFF.

The rearrangement uses TRBV5-1 and TRBJ2-1. Germline CDR1 and CDR2: SGHRS and YFSETQ. The CDR3 covers 13 residues. CDR3 sequence reads: CASSLQVLGEQFF.

The rearrangement links TRBV18 to TRBJ2-1; absent DNA, TCRdb's TRBD2 call cannot be checked. Per the germline V gene, CDR1 is KGHSH and CDR2 is LQKENI. The CDR3 has 14 amino acids. The CDR3 reads CASSPSTSGSEQFF. Drawing the rest from reference TRBV18 and TRBJ2-1, the complete variable domain is NAGVMQNPRHLVRRRGQEARLRCSPMKGHSHVYWYRQLPEEGLKFMVYLQKENIIDESGMPKERFSAEFPKEGPSILRIQQVVRGDSAAYFCASSPSTSGSEQFFGPGTRLTVL.

CDR3 amino acids: CSARSLGQETQYF. The chain has TRBV20-1 and TRBJ2-5; the TRBD1 assignment by TCRdb is unverifiable without DNA. CDR1 and CDR2 from the germline V gene are DFQATT and SNEGSKA (reference sequence). The length of the CDR3 is 13 residues.

The gene calls are TRBV29-1 and TRBJ2-5; TCRdb's D call, TRBD2, is unchecked because there is no DNA. This CDR3 comprises 14 residues. Germline CDR1 and CDR2: SQVTM and ANQGSEA. The CDR3 here is CSVGPSGRGRTQYF. Combining the CDR3 with reference TRBV29-1 and TRBJ2-5 gives the whole variable domain SAVISQKPSRDICQRGTSLTIQCQVDSQVTMMFWYRQQPGQSLTLIATANQGSEATYESGFVIDKFPISRPNLTFSTLTVSNMSPEDSSIYLCSVGPSGRGRTQYFGPGTRLLVL.

The chain is built from TRBV19 and TRBJ2-7; the D call of TRBD1 rests on TCRdb alone, since no DNA is present to check it. The CDR3 covers 17 residues. Germline V gene sequence: CDR1 LNHDA, CDR2 SQIVND (reference sequence). CDR3 in amino acids: CASSIPGLGQGTVEQYF. The full variable domain, completed using reference TRBV19 and TRBJ2-7, is DGGITQSPKYLFRKEGQNVTLSCEQNLNHDAMYWYRQDPGQGLRLIYYSQIVNDFQKGDIAEGYSVSREKKESFPLTVTSAQKNPTAFYLCASSIPGLGQGTVEQYFGPGTRLTVT.

This chain joins TRBV5-1 and TRBJ1-4. The CDR3 sequence is 14 residues long. Germline CDR1 SGHRS, CDR2 YFSETQ. CDR3 in amino acids: CASSLQATNEKLFF.

The chain couples TRBV18 to TRBJ2-3; with no DNA, the TCRdb D assignment of TRBD1 cannot be verified. The CDR3 consists of 14 residues. Germline CDR1 is KGHSH and CDR2 is LQKENI. The CDR3 loop reads CASHRDRGRDTQYF.